This T cell receptor (beta chain) was recorded in a study of T cells in Graves' hyperthyroidism and ophthalmopathy (dated by TCRdb to about 2019). At the level of the whole study: Peripheral blood samples were taken at initial diagnosis, before any treatment was given. TCR V-J signatures able to tell the groups apart were searched for in a discovery cohort of 95 or so patients, of whom 40 to 45 had Graves' ophthalmopathy and roughly 57 had stable Graves' hyperthyroidism. Whether ophthalmopathy could be predicted prospectively was tested in an independent validation cohort made up of roughly 20 hyperthyroidism patients plus 17 patients who later progressed to ophthalmopathy. The 95 to 100 discovery patients were randomly split 7:3 into training and test sets. In addition, the study compared T-cell repertoires in thyroid tissue and in blood from about six Graves' hyperthyroidism patients. Once sampling was done, hyperthyroidism patients were given methimazole at a starting dose of 30 mg daily, whereas ophthalmopathy patients were given high-dose intravenous methylprednisolone. The paper reports TCR Vbeta CDR3 sequencing of approximately 130 peripheral blood samples: 43 ophthalmopathy, under 85 hyperthyroidism and 17 progressor patients.

Findings and caveats that apply to the study as a whole: No statistical method was used to set the sample size in advance, and investigators knew the group allocation. In cross-validation, a model built on a 13 V-J signature told ophthalmopathy apart from stable hyperthyroidism with 87.88% sensitivity and 81% to 82% specificity, and in testing the same model reached 80%/75%. Most expanded thyroid clonotypes (frequency above 0.001) were also found in blood, which suggests that blood repertoires may mirror thyroid immune responses. In validation, the model predicted progression to ophthalmopathy with around 71% sensitivity and 72% to 85% specificity, a median of around 6.6 months before onset.

The TCR beta CDR3 regions were amplified from RNA transcripts. The first round of RT-PCR for the TCR CDR3 was performed with the HTBI primer set and the Qiagen OneStep RT-PCR kit. A second multiplex PCR round built the libraries, followed by size selection and purification. Sequencing of the libraries was done on an Illumina HiSeq2000 using paired-end 100 bp reads. As for the authors' bioinformatics: SOAPnuke was used to process the raw data, with reads discarded if the reads contained adapters or uncalled bases, had a mean Phred below 15, or lacked an exact constant-primer or identifier match. COPE v1.2.5 was used to merge high-quality paired reads, and clonotypes were defined as unique nucleotide sequences. MiTCR v1.1 was used to align the clonotypes against IMGT TRBV, TRBD and TRBJ reference segments. The analysis was restricted to V-J combinations with a frequency above 0.0001, which together covered 98% to 99.2% of the repertoires. The TCS score was defined as F50 (clonal expansion) divided by E x V (chaos), with BLOSUM62-based TCRdist calculated between CDR3 peptides within each V-J. Welch's t-statistics and random forest reduced roughly 540 V-J features to 13, which were used in a naive Bayes classifier (R e1071). The Morisita-Horn index was used to measure how similar the thyroid and blood repertoires were. The raw public data were reprocessed by TCRdb itself: fastp quality trimming at Q25, MiXCR clonotype calling, in-frame beta chains only. All rows with the same CDR3 protein become a single entry with the most common DNA and genes. It is TCRdb's table, rather than the study itself, that gives the V and J calls and clone size. This sample gives roughly 840,000 distinct CDR3 sequences in total; roughly 37% of them show up just once. Around 9.3% of the sample is taken by the ten largest.

Stable Graves' hyperthyroidism was defined as the absence of progression to ophthalmopathy over 18 months of follow-up. Hyperthyroidism patients were newly diagnosed, had a disease duration of under 2 months, and were aged 18 to 65 years. Patients with uncontrolled infections, other autoimmune diseases, pregnancy or lactation were excluded. Diagnoses relied on clinical symptoms, serum thyroxine and TRAb, thyroid ultrasound and orbital computed tomography. PBMCs were isolated from about 9 ml of fresh peripheral blood by Ficoll-Paque density gradient centrifugation. Total RNA was extracted with Trizol reagent, and quality was checked on an Agilent 2100 Bioanalyzer. CDR1 and CDR2 are drawn from the germline V gene: ENHRY, SYGVKD. V and J are trimmed by 5 bases and 7 bases, and the gene matches miss 9 bases of the junction. Including cysteine and phenylalanine, the CDR3 has 15 amino acids. The CDR3 DNA has 45 bases and is translated from base 1.

Comments on this clonotype: The antigen this receptor binds is unknown. Base qualities are not at hand, and no much larger clone is one base apart.

This TCR was sampled from a man aged 18 to 35 with Graves' hyperthyroidism. The V and J segments used are TRBV10-3 and TRBJ1-5, with 9 central nucleotides matching TRBD1. The sequencing input was blood. In nucleotides, the sequence is TGTGCCATCAGTCCGGACAGGGGAAGAGAACAGCCCCAGCATTTT. It is translated as CAISPDRGREQPQHF.